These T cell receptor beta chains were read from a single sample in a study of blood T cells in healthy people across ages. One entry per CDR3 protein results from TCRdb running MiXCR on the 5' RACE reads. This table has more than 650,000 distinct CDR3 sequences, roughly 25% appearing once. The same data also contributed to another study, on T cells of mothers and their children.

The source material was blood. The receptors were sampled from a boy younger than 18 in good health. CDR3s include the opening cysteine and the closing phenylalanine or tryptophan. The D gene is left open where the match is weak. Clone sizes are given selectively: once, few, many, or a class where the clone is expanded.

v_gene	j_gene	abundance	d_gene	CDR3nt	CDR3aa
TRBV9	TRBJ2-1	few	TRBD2	TGTGCCAGCAGCGACGGGACTAGCGGGGGCCTCAATGAGCAGTTCTTC	CASSDGTSGGLNEQFF
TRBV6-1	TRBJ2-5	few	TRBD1	TGTGCCAGCCGAAGGGGGCCGGTGGAGACCCAGTACTTC	CASRRGPVETQYF
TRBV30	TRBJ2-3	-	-	TGTGCCTGGAGTGTATTAAGGTCTGATACGCAGTATTTT	CAWSVLRSDTQYF
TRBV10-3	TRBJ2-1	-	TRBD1	TGTGCCATCAGATTCGGGGACAGGCCTTACAATGAGCAGTTCTTC	CAIRFGDRPYNEQFF
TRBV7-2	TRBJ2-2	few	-	TGTGCCAGCAGCTTCCGTGCAGGGGCGGCCGGGGAGCTGTTTTTT	CASSFRAGAAGELFF
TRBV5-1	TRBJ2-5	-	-	TGCGCCAGCAGCTTGGACAGGGTTAAGACCCAGTACTTC	CASSLDRVKTQYF
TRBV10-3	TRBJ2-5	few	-	TGTGCCATCAGTGAGTCGCTCTCGGAGCAGACCCAGTACTTC	CAISESLSEQTQYF
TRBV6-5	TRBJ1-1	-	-	TGTGCCAGCAGTGTGGCTTTCTTT	CASSVAFF
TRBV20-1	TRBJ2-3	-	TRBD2	TGCAGTGCTAGAGTAGGCGGGGGGGCCGGAGATACGCAGTATTTT	CSARVGGGAGDTQYF
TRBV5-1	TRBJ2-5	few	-	TGCGCCAGCAGCTATGGATCTAGCGTCCAAGAGACCCAGTACTTC	CASSYGSSVQETQYF
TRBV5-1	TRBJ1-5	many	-	TGCGCCAGCAGCTCGGAAGGGGGCAATCAGCCCCAGCATTTT	CASSSEGGNQPQHF